A single sample is the source of the 26 T cell receptor beta chains below, sequenced in a study of cytotoxic CD8 clonotypes in ibrutinib-treated CLL. Sequencing used immunoSEQ multiplex PCR; TCRdb keeps in-frame clones, though not all of them. The data contain 45,000 to 50,000 clones, roughly 53% of them seen just once; the ten biggest clones take up about 31%. The specimen was PBMCs, collected after 12 months of ibrutinib treatment. The receptors stem from a human donor with chronic lymphocytic leukemia.

The chain carries TRBV9 and TRBJ1-2; D possibly corresponds to TRBD1 (5 bases). The ends were cut back, 4 bases at V and 5 bases at J, with 21 bases in the middle. The CDR3 is 16 amino acids. Looked up from germline, CDR1 is SGDLS and CDR2 is YYNGEE. The chain's CDR3 is CASSPGAGSGFYGYTF. The CDR3 nucleotides read TGTGCCAGCAGCCCCGGGGCGGGCTCGGGGTTTTATGGCTACACCTTC.

This clone was picked up a small number of times. This sequence joins TRBV9 and TRBJ2-5; 7 bases agree with TRBD2. The trim removed 8 bases at V and 5 bases at J, leaving 15 bases unmatched. Germline V gene lookup returns CDR1 SGDLS and CDR2 YYNGEE. CDR3 length: 15 amino acids. CDR3 sequence: CARGGDSYTGETQYF. CDR3 in DNA: TGTGCCAGGGGAGGGGACTCTTACACCGGGGAGACCCAGTACTTC.

The sample holds a few counts of this clone. V gene TRBV29-1 combines with J gene TRBJ1-5, with 7 bases aligning to TRBD1. The CDR3 consists of 14 residues. Germline CDR1 and CDR2: SQVTM and ANQGSEA. The ends lost 5 bases at V and 4 bases at J; junction bases unmatched: 8. The CDR3 here is CSVPPGQKNQPQHF. The CDR3 nucleotides read TGCAGCGTTCCTCCGGGACAGAAGAATCAGCCCCAGCATTTT.

V is TRBV28 and J is TRBJ1-2, with D hard to call. The CDR3 length is 14 residues. Trimming removed 4 bases at V and 2 bases at J, with 11 bases between. Germline CDR1 reads MDHEN; CDR2 reads SYDVKM. The CDR3 protein is CASSSRIANYGYTF. The CDR3 nucleotides read TGTGCCAGCAGTTCCCGAATCGCCAACTATGGCTACACCTTC.

V and J are TRBV27 and TRBJ2-5, with 7 bases identical to TRBD1. V shed 10 bases, J shed 1 base, and the junction held 12 bases outside the gene matches. The germline V gene encodes CDR1 MNHEY and CDR2 SMNVEV (reference sequence). CDR3 size: 15 residues. The CDR3 here is CATSSGGVGQETQYF. CDR3 coding DNA: TGTGCCACCTCCTCAGGGGGAGTTGGCCAAGAGACCCAGTACTTC.

The rearrangement links TRBV5-1 to TRBJ2-7; the D is unclear. Trimming took off 0 bases at V and 4 bases at J, with 14 bases between the two ends. From germline, CDR1 is SGHRS and CDR2 YFSETQ. There are 15 residues in the CDR3. Here the CDR3 DNA reads TGCGCCAGCAGCTTGGGCGTAGAAGGGTTTTACGAGCAGTACTTC. Its translation is CASSLGVEGFYEQYF.

The chain combines TRBV5-1 with TRBJ1-2; 9 bases agree with TRBD1. The CDR3 extends over 13 amino acids. The V gene's germline CDR1 is SGHRS and CDR2 YFSETQ. V shed 6 bases, J shed 7 bases, and the junction held 7 bases outside the gene matches. This CDR3 is CASNPGQGGGYTF. CDR3 in DNA: TGCGCCAGCAACCCGGGACAGGGTGGTGGCTACACCTTC.

This clone was detected once. J is TRBJ1-5 and V is TRBV5-8, with D uncertain. The CDR3 sequence is 13 residues long. V shed 0 bases and J shed 5 bases, with 6 bases lying between them. Germline assignment: CDR1 SGHTS and CDR2 YDEGEE. CDR3: CASSLGSDQPQHF. The DNA of the CDR3 is TGTGCCAGCAGCTTGGGAAGCGATCAGCCCCAGCATTTT.

V gene TRBV30 combines with J gene TRBJ1-1; possible D gene TRBD1, 5 bases. The CDR3 has 15 amino acids. Deletions cut 8 bases from V and 5 bases from J, with 24 bases between. Germline V gives CDR1 GTSNPN, CDR2 SVGIG (reference sequence). CDR3 nucleotide sequence: TGTGCCAGGAATAGCCAGGGTACGGGGCGGACTGAAGCTTTCTTT. Its translation is CARNSQGTGRTEAFF.

The chain employs TRBV29-1 and TRBJ1-1, with no clear D. Germline V gene data show CDR1 as SQVTM and CDR2 as ANQGSEA. The CDR3 runs to 14 residues. Trimming took 4 bases from V and 4 from J, leaving 16 bases between them. In DNA form, the CDR3 reads TGCAGCGTTGCTTGGGTCGGGATCGGCACTGAAGCTTTCTTT. Protein product: CSVAWVGIGTEAFF.

This chain uses TRBV4-1 with TRBJ2-3; D uncertain. The CDR3 consists of 14 residues. V lost 0 bases to trimming and J lost 0 bases, with 4 bases between them. Germline V gives CDR1 MGHRA, CDR2 YSYEKL. The CDR3 spells CASSQDPSTDTQYF. The CDR3 DNA reads TGCGCCAGCAGCCAAGATCCCAGCACAGATACGCAGTATTTT.

The chain combines TRBV5-8 with TRBJ2-7; a weak D match, TRBD1 (5 bases). Germline V gene sequence: CDR1 SGHTS, CDR2 YDEGEE. Trimming shortened V by 6 bases and J by 6 bases, and 13 bases separated the two germline ends. The CDR3 length is 12 residues. The CDR3: CASTPRRAEQYF. The CDR3 bases are TGTGCCAGCACCCCTCGCAGGGCCGAGCAGTACTTC.

This clone was counted between two and nine times. This rearrangement joins TRBV19 to TRBJ1-6; possible D gene TRBD1, 5 bases. The CDR3 is 16 amino acids. Trimming took 4 bases from V and 4 from J, leaving 14 bases between them. Germline assignment: CDR1 LNHDA and CDR2 SQIVND (reference sequence). The CDR3 region has the DNA TGTGCCAGTAGTAACGGGGGACCTCAATATAATTCACCCCTCCACTTT. Translating it yields CASSNGGPQYNSPLHF.

The V gene is TRBV6-6, the J gene TRBJ1-5; 9 bases map to TRBD1. There are 15 residues in the CDR3. Germline V gene data show CDR1 as MNHNY and CDR2 as SVGAGI (reference sequence). J lost 5 bases, V lost 6 bases, and 8 bases had no gene match. CDR3 loop: CASRDRTGEYQPQHF. The CDR3 bases are TGTGCCAGCAGGGACCGGACAGGGGAATATCAGCCCCAGCATTTT.

The chain has TRBV4-2 and TRBJ2-3; 8 bases are shared with TRBD2. This CDR3 comprises 16 residues. V gave up 2 bases and J gave up 0 bases; unmatched junction bases: 4. The germline gives CDR1 LGHNA, CDR2 YNFKEQ. The CDR3 nucleotides read TGTGCCAGCAGCCAATTTAGCGGGACCAGCACAGATACGCAGTATTTT. Encoded protein: CASSQFSGTSTDTQYF.

A few counts support this clone. This chain joins TRBV4-1 and TRBJ2-5; D is perhaps TRBD2 (5 bases). Trimming took off 0 bases at V and 5 bases at J, with 19 bases between the two ends. The CDR3 is made up of 17 amino acids. Germline values: CDR1 MGHRA, CDR2 YSYEKL. This CDR3 is CASSQESGTGRLETQYF. The CDR3 DNA reads TGCGCCAGCAGCCAAGAGAGCGGCACGGGAAGGTTGGAGACCCAGTACTTC.

This clone was seen only a few times. The chain is built from TRBV9 and TRBJ1-4, with 7 bases that match TRBD1. The CDR3 loop spans 14 amino acids. J was trimmed by 8 bases and V by 3 bases; bases with no gene match: 7. Germline CDR1 SGDLS, CDR2 YYNGEE. As DNA, the CDR3 is TGTGCCAGCAGCGCAGAAACGACAGGGGAAAAACTGTTTTTT. Translated, it gives CASSAETTGEKLFF.

The chain links TRBV5-6 to TRBJ1-2; a weak D match, TRBD1 (6 bases). Trimming shortened V by 0 bases and J by 5 bases, and 11 bases separated the two germline ends. In germline, CDR1 is SGHDT, CDR2 YYEEEE. This CDR3 has 14 residues. The CDR3 bases are TGTGCCAGCAGCTTGGGGTGGAGGGGGTATGGCTACACCTTC. It yields the protein CASSLGWRGYGYTF.

The table lists this clone with a count of one. A much larger clone sits a single nucleotide away, making a read error possible. The chain combines TRBV11-2 with TRBJ2-7; no definite D call. Germline-derived CDR1 and CDR2 are SGHAT and FQNNGV. V shed 2 bases and J shed 3 bases, with 2 bases lying between them. The CDR3 loop spans 11 amino acids. CDR3 nucleotides: TGTGCCAGCAGCTTATACTACGAGCAGTACTTC. It translates to CASSLYYEQYF.

The rearrangement links TRBV6-5 to TRBJ2-7; 7 bases fit TRBD2. The CDR3 has 14 amino acids. Unmatched junction bases numbered 5, after V lost 4 bases and J lost 2 bases. Germline V gene sequence: CDR1 MNHEY, CDR2 SVGAGI. CDR3 residues: CASSLREGPYEQYF. The CDR3 nucleotides are TGTGCCAGCAGTTTGAGGGAGGGCCCCTACGAGCAGTACTTC.

A few counts support this clone. The gene calls are TRBV5-4 and TRBJ1-6; unclear D gene. This CDR3 contains 15 residues. V shed 4 bases and J shed 8 bases, with 16 bases lying between them. In germline, CDR1 is SGHNT, CDR2 YYREEE (reference sequence). In DNA form, the CDR3 reads TGTGCCAGCAGCCCCCTAGGAAACGGGGATTCACCCCTCCACTTT. Encoded protein: CASSPLGNGDSPLHF.

The rearrangement joins TRBV27 to TRBJ2-3, with a possible D match to TRBD2 (6 bases). The CDR3 covers 15 residues. Deletions cut 8 bases from V and 2 bases from J, with 17 bases between. Germline-derived CDR1 and CDR2 are MNHEY and SMNVEV (reference sequence). CDR3 nucleotides: TGTGCCAGCGCAGCGGGCTGGGGGATCACAGATACGCAGTATTTT. Translating it yields CASAAGWGITDTQYF.

The chain combines TRBV21-1 with TRBJ2-3; the table's D call TRBD2 went unverified against the DNA. TRBV21-1 is deemed a pseudogene. The CDR3 runs to 15 residues. The CDR3 here is CASMPSGRGSDTQYF. For the CDR3, the DNA is TGTGCCAGCATGCCTAGCGGGAGGGGATCAGATACGCAGTATTTT.

This clone was counted a single time. The chain carries TRBV6-1 and TRBJ2-5; 7 bases fit TRBD1. This CDR3 is 14 amino acids long. Looked up from germline, CDR1 is MNHNS and CDR2 is SASEGT. V shed 3 bases and J 5 bases; nucleotides not matched to a gene: 6. The CDR3 sequence: CASSDGTGEETQYF. The CDR3 coding sequence is TGTGCCAGCAGTGATGGTACAGGGGAGGAGACCCAGTACTTC.

This CDR3 reads CASSPGGGGPYGYTF. In DNA form, the CDR3 reads TGCGCCAGCAGCCCGGGAGGAGGGGGACCCTATGGCTACACCTTC. V is TRBV5-1 and J is TRBJ1-2; TRBD1 is a possible D gene (6 bases). The CDR3 spans 15 residues. Between the trimmed V and J ends, which lost 4 bases and 4 bases, there was a span of 17 bases. From germline, CDR1 is SGHRS and CDR2 YFSETQ.

This clone is labeled as medium-sized. The chain employs TRBV28 and TRBJ2-7, with 11 bases fitting TRBD2. The CDR3 sequence is 18 residues long. Germline-derived CDR1 and CDR2 are MDHEN and SYDVKM. With V trimmed by 4 bases and J by 2 bases, 13 bases remained unmatched. The CDR3 DNA sequence: TGTGCCAGCAGTTCCCCCACAACGACTAGCGGGACCCCCTACGAGCAGTACTTC. Its translation is CASSSPTTTSGTPYEQYF.